This TCR beta chain was obtained from a study of cytomegalovirus exposure and HLA in healthy donors. Study-level results: Most subjects' HLA-A and HLA-B alleles were reportedly predicted from TCR beta sequences. The study flagged some 180 TCR beta chains as cytomegalovirus-associated. In a later analysis, productive TCRs from donors in an Asian-associated ancestry cluster reportedly carried fewer N-insertions than the cohort mean. Donors were assumed by presence/absence analyses to have roughly uniform sequencing depth.

Researchers ran the PCR with 60 Vbeta and 13 Jbeta primers. Assay: immunoSEQ multiplex PCR; the TCRdb copy retains only in-frame clones and omits some. Among 100,000 or so clones listed, 73% were seen once. Turning to this clone: Its antigen is as yet unknown.

V shed 7 bases and J 10 bases; nucleotides not matched to a gene: 13. The germline V gene encodes CDR1 MNHNS and CDR2 SASEGT. CDR3 length: 15 amino acids. The TCR was taken from a man aged 35-49 years in good health and CMV-seronegative. Sequencing was carried out using PBMCs. The chain carries TRBV6-1 and TRBJ1-6; 7 nucleotides match TRBD1. CDR3 amino acids: CASMPGGRTRSPLHF. Here the CDR3 DNA reads TGTGCCAGCATGCCAGGGGGGAGAACTAGATCACCCCTCCACTTT.